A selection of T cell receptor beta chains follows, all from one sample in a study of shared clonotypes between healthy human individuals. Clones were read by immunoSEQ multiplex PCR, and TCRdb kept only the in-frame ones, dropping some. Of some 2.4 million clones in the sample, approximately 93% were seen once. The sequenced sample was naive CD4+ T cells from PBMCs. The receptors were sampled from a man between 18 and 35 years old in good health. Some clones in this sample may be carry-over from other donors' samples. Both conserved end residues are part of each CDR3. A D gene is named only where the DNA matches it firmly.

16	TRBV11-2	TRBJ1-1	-	TGTGCCAGCAGCTTATTTCTCCCGGGTACAGCGTCTGAAGCTTTCTTT	CASSLFLPGTASEAFF
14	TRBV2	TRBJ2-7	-	TGTGCCAGCAGGTACAAGGACGTCTCCTACGAGCAGTACTTC	CASRYKDVSYEQYF
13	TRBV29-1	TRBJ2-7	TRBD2	TGCAGCGTTTCTAGCGGGAGCTCCTACGAGCAGTACTTC	CSVSSGSSYEQYF
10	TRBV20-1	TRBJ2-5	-	TGCAGTGCTAGAGCTAAGACCCAGTACTTC	CSARAKTQYF
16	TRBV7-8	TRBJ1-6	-	TGTGCCAGCGGGCTGGGGTACAGCTCCTATAATTCACCCCTCCACTTT	CASGLGYSSYNSPLHF
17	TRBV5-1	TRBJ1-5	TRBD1	TGCGCCAGCAGCATGGGGACAGGGGAAGGATTCGATCAGCCCCAGCATTTT	CASSMGTGEGFDQPQHF
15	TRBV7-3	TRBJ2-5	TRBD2	TGTGCCAGCAGCGCTCTAGCGGCAAACCAAGAGACCCAGTACTTC	CASSALAANQETQYF
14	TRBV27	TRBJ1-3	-	TGTGCCAGCAGTTTAGGGACCGTCCTAAGGACCATATATTTT	CASSLGTVLRTIYF
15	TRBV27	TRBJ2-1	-	TGTGCCAGCAGCCTCCGACTAGACCCCTACAATGAGCAGTTCTTC	CASSLRLDPYNEQFF
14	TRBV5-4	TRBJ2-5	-	TGTGCCAGCAGCTTCCCAAATGCCCGGGAGACCCAGTACTTC	CASSFPNARETQYF
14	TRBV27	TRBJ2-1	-	TGTGCCAGCAGTACAACCCGACAGCTCAATGGGCAGTTCTTC	CASSTTRQLNGQFF
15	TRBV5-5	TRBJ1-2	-	TGTGCCAGCAGCATCTTTGGCGCTACTAACTATGGCTACACCTTC	CASSIFGATNYGYTF
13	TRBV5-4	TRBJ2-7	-	TGTGCCAGCAGCCCCGGTAGAACGGGCGAGCAGTACTTC	CASSPGRTGEQYF
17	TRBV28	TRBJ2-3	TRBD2	TGTGCCAGCAGTTTTTCAGCGGGAGCTGTTGGCACAGATACGCAGTATTTT	CASSFSAGAVGTDTQYF
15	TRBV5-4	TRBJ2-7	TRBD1	TGTGCCAGCAGTATATCTGGGACAGGGGGGTACGAGCAGTACTTC	CASSISGTGGYEQYF
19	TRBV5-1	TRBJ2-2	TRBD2	TGCGCCAGCAGCTTCCGTGCGGGACTAGCGGGAGTCGACACCGGGGAGCTGTTTTTT	CASSFRAGLAGVDTGELFF